This passage covers 17 T cell receptor beta chains from one sample sequenced in a study of T cell responses to AZD1222 COVID-19 vaccine. Sequencing was performed with immunoSEQ multiplex PCR; in TCRdb, only in-frame clones are kept and a portion is missing. Among about 110,000 clones listed, roughly 86% were seen once. The sequences come from peripheral blood, collected on day 0 of AZD1222 vaccination. These receptors were collected from an adult in good health.

The CDR3 sequence is CASSIRGSRTEAFF. DNA for the CDR3: TGTGCCAGCAGCATTAGGGGGAGCCGCACTGAAGCTTTCTTT. The rearrangement joins TRBV7-2 to TRBJ1-1; a weak D match, TRBD1 (6 bases). CDR1 SGHTA and CDR2 FQGNSA come from the germline V gene. CDR3 length: 14 residues. Trimming pared 5 bases from V and 4 bases from J, leaving 14 bases between.

The V call is TRBV5-4, the J call TRBJ2-1; 9 bases are a match to TRBD1. V lost 5 bases and J lost 7; bases outside the gene matches: 10. The CDR3 totals 15 residues. From germline, CDR1 is SGHNT and CDR2 YYREEE (reference sequence). The CDR3 region is CASSVRDRVSNEQFF. The CDR3 DNA follows: TGTGCCAGCAGTGTCCGGGACAGGGTGTCAAATGAGCAGTTCTTC.

The J gene is TRBJ2-7, the V gene TRBV5-6; D remains ambiguous. Deletions cut 4 bases from V and 2 bases from J, with 10 bases between. Germline V gives CDR1 SGHDT, CDR2 YYEEEE. The CDR3 is made up of 13 amino acids. In DNA form, the CDR3 reads TGTGCCAGCAGCCCCCTGACGCCCTACGAGCAGTACTTC. It yields the protein CASSPLTPYEQYF.

The chain uses TRBV6-1 and TRBJ1-1; D ambiguous. Germline loops: CDR1 MNHNS, CDR2 SASEGT. The CDR3 totals 16 residues. With 0 bases removed from V and 0 bases from J, the gap between germline ends came to 11 bases. CDR3 sequence reads: CASSEAVGRLNTEAFF. CDR3 nucleotide sequence: TGTGCCAGCAGTGAAGCTGTGGGCAGATTGAACACTGAAGCTTTCTTT.

J is TRBJ1-2 and V is TRBV6-6, with D maybe TRBD1 (6 bases). The ends were cut back, 5 bases at V and 0 bases at J, with 31 bases in the middle. Germline lookup yields CDR1 MNHNY and CDR2 SVGAGI (reference sequence). The CDR3 is 21 amino acids. The CDR3 sequence is CASSPNEDRRYWPPTNYGYTF. The CDR3, as DNA: TGTGCCAGCAGTCCAAATGAGGACAGAAGATACTGGCCCCCAACTAACTATGGCTACACCTTC.

This clone was recorded a few times. The rearrangement uses TRBV7-9 and TRBJ1-4; TRBD1 is a possible D gene (5 bases). The V gene lost 5 bases and the J gene lost 8 bases, with 15 bases spanning the gap. Germline V gene lookup returns CDR1 SEHNR and CDR2 FQNEAQ (reference sequence). The CDR3 loop spans 14 amino acids. CDR3 sequence reads: CASSRTSGEEKLFF. Written as DNA, the CDR3 is TGTGCCAGCAGCCGGACATCGGGGGAGGAAAAACTGTTTTTT.

The chain uses TRBV10-1 and TRBJ2-7; D is perhaps TRBD1 (5 bases). The CDR3 runs 13 residues. The V end lost 4 bases, the J end lost 5 bases, and 12 bases lay between the germline ends. The germline V gene has CDR1 WNHNN and CDR2 SYGVQD (reference sequence). In DNA form, the CDR3 reads TGCGCCAGCAGTGGGGCAGGGTCCCACGAGCAGTACTTC. Its protein is CASSGAGSHEQYF.

V is TRBV5-1 and J is TRBJ2-7; no reliable D call. This CDR3 has 14 amino acids. Trimming left V 0 bases short and J 1 base short, with 8 bases between. CDR1 SGHRS and CDR2 YFSETQ come from the germline V gene. The CDR3 loop reads CASSLGRKSYEQYF. The CDR3, as DNA: TGCGCCAGCAGCTTGGGACGAAAGTCCTACGAGCAGTACTTC.

V and J are TRBV5-1 and TRBJ1-6; D is undetermined. V shed 1 base and J shed 0 bases, with 11 bases lying between them. The germline V gene has CDR1 SGHRS and CDR2 YFSETQ. The CDR3 is 17 residues long. Written as DNA, the CDR3 is TGCGCCAGCAGCTTGCGCGGCGGGAGCTCCTATAATTCACCCCTCCACTTT. This gives the protein CASSLRGGSSYNSPLHF.

The chain is built from TRBV28 and TRBJ2-7; D remains unclear. This CDR3 contains 12 residues. V was clipped by 2 bases and J by 3 bases, with 5 bases between them. Germline lookup yields CDR1 MDHEN and CDR2 SYDVKM. CDR3 DNA: TGTGCCAGCAGTTTACAGGACTACGAGCAGTACTTC. It yields the protein CASSLQDYEQYF. Full variable domain (missing parts from reference TRBV28 and TRBJ2-7): DVKVTQSSRYLVKRTGEKVFLECVQDMDHENMFWYRQDPGLGLRLIYFSYDVKMKEKGDIPEGYSVSREKKERFSLILESASTNQTSMYLCASSLQDYEQYFGPGTRLTVT.

This chain connects TRBV6-2 or TRBV6-3 to TRBJ2-5, with TRBD2 as a possible D gene (5 bases). The germline V and J ends were trimmed by 7 bases and 6 bases, with 18 bases remaining between them. The germline V gene encodes CDR1 MNHEY and CDR2 SVGEGT. This CDR3 spans 14 amino acids. The CDR3 protein is CASTPARTGKTQYF. For the CDR3, the DNA is TGTGCCAGCACCCCCGCCCGGACTGGGAAGACCCAGTACTTC.

The V call is TRBV5-4, the J call TRBJ2-3, with 9 bases aligning to TRBD1. The V segment lost 4 bases and the J segment 2 bases; nucleotides outside the gene matches: 8. The germline V gene encodes CDR1 SGHNT and CDR2 YYREEE (reference sequence). The length of the CDR3 is 16 residues. CDR3 sequence (DNA): TGTGCCAGCAGCCTCGGACAGGGGCTCTACACAGATACGCAGTATTTT. This sequence encodes CASSLGQGLYTDTQYF.

The chain is built from TRBV6-5 and TRBJ1-4; no definite D call. Germline CDR1 and CDR2: MNHEY and SVGAGI. This CDR3 is 14 amino acids long. The V gene lost 9 bases and the J gene lost 10 bases, with 21 bases spanning the gap. In DNA, the CDR3 is TGTGCCAGTCGCCCGGATCTTACGAAAGGAAAACTGTTTTTT. Protein sequence: CASRPDLTKGKLFF.

V usage is TRBV11-3 and J usage is TRBJ2-5, with D maybe TRBD1 (6 bases). Germline CDR1 is SGHNT and CDR2 is YENEEA. Trimming cost V 5 bases and J 5 bases, with 18 bases left between them. CDR3 size: 15 residues. As DNA, the CDR3 is TGTGCCAGCAGCAGGGAACAGGGCTTAGGGGAGACCCAGTACTTC. This translates into CASSREQGLGETQYF.

The J gene is TRBJ2-1, the V gene TRBV11-3, with a tentative D call TRBD2 (6 bases). The germline V gene encodes CDR1 SGHNT and CDR2 YENEEA. V lost 5 bases and J 7 bases, leaving 12 bases between the germline ends. This CDR3 is 13 amino acids long. The CDR3 reads CASSPGLSNEQFF. The CDR3 bases are TGTGCCAGCAGCCCGGGACTGTCTAATGAGCAGTTCTTC.

CDR3 DNA: TGCAGCGTTGGGTTCCCGGGCCCAGGGCCCACAGATACGCAGTATTTT. The encoded protein is CSVGFPGPGPTDTQYF. J is TRBJ2-3 and V is TRBV29-1; a possible D gene is TRBD1 (5 bases). Germline V gene data show CDR1 as SQVTM and CDR2 as ANQGSEA. V was pared by 4 bases and J by 2 bases, with 19 bases between. The CDR3 totals 16 residues.

The chain employs TRBV7-2 and TRBJ2-1; possible D gene TRBD1, 6 bases. The ends were cut back, 4 bases at V and 5 bases at J, with 15 bases in the middle. This CDR3 has 15 residues. The V gene's germline CDR1 is SGHTA and CDR2 FQGNSA. Here the CDR3 DNA reads TGTGCCAGCAGCTCAGGGGTTGTCCGGAACAATGAGCAGTTCTTC. It codes for CASSSGVVRNNEQFF. Full variable domain (missing parts from reference TRBV7-2 and TRBJ2-1): GAGVSQSPSNKVTEKGKDVELRCDPISGHTALYWYRQSLGQGLEFLIYFQGNSAPDKSGLPSDRFSAERTGGSVSTLTIQRTQQEDSAVYLCASSSGVVRNNEQFFGPGTRLTVL.